This T cell receptor beta chain originates from a study of cytomegalovirus exposure and HLA in healthy donors. Study summary: The 100 to 150 validation repertoires matched the 600 to 700 first-cohort repertoires in platform, a later analysis reported.

Study findings and constraints: Researchers catalogued some 160 TCR beta chains as cytomegalovirus-associated.

Details on this clone: The antigen is undetermined.

Trimming at V came to 6 bases and at J to 2 bases, leaving 8 bases not matched to a gene. Germline V lookup: CDR1 SGHAT, CDR2 FQNNGV. The CDR3 extends over 16 amino acids. Sequenced by immunoSEQ multiplex PCR; TCRdb stores in-frame clones only, minus some. The data show 120,000 to 150,000 clones, with 85% to 90% seen just once and more than 2.5% held by the top ten. This TCR derives from a young woman in good health and CMV-seropositive. The rearrangement uses TRBV11-2 and TRBJ1-3, with TRBD1 matching 9 bases. The source material was PBMCs. The CDR3 here is CASSLDRGWAGNTIYF. For the CDR3, the DNA is TGTGCCAGCAGTCTCGACAGGGGGTGGGCTGGAAACACCATATATTTT.